Below, 23 T cell receptor beta chains from the same sample are listed, as sequenced in a study of T cell repertoires in cytomegalovirus infection. These TCRs are of unknown antigen specificity. TCRdb processed the reads anew with MiXCR; each CDR3 protein has one entry. The sample lists roughly 500,000 distinct CDR3 sequences; more than 30% were seen once. Specimen: cultured PBMCs, collected from culture after CMV antigen stimulation. The origin of the receptors is a human donor in good health (CMV status not recorded). Some clones in this sample may be carry-over from other donors' samples.

Comment on this clonotype: The final CDR3 position lacks the conserved phenylalanine or tryptophan, pointing to a likely read error. The V call is TRBV27, the J call TRBJ2-4; D might be TRBD1 (6 bases). CDR1 MNHEY and CDR2 SMNVEV come from the germline V gene (reference sequence). The CDR3 totals 14 residues. The CDR3 coding sequence is TGCGCCAGCAGTACAGGGCGGCGGGAAAACATTCAGTACTTA. It yields the protein CASSTGRRENIQYL.

This clonotype came up once. The CDR3 spells CASSRTSINLNSYNEQFF. The CDR3 bases are TGTGCCAGTAGTAGGACTAGCATAAACCTAAATTCCTACAATGAGCAGTTCTTC. This chain joins TRBV19 and TRBJ2-1, with 8 nucleotides matching TRBD2. This CDR3 comprises 18 residues. Germline lookup yields CDR1 LNHDA and CDR2 SQIVND (reference sequence). V gave up 4 bases and J gave up 1 base; unmatched junction bases: 12.

Written as DNA, the CDR3 is TGCGCCAGCAGCCAAAGGGGCTTAAGCGGGACGGAGACCCAGTACTTC. It codes for CASSQRGLSGTETQYF. This chain links TRBV4-3 with TRBJ2-5, with 7 nucleotides matching TRBD2. The J segment lost 5 bases and the V segment lost 2 bases, leaving 11 bases of the junction unmatched. Looked up from germline, CDR1 is LGHNA and CDR2 is YSLEER. This CDR3 contains 16 residues.

This clonotype was counted once. This chain uses TRBV28 with TRBJ2-7; no firm D call. From germline, CDR1 is MDHEN and CDR2 SYDVKM. The V end lost 3 bases, the J end lost 9 bases, and 9 bases lay between the germline ends. The CDR3 loop spans 11 amino acids. The CDR3 region has the DNA TGTGCCAGCAGTTTCAGTTGGGGGCAGTACTTC. Translated: CASSFSWGQYF.

This clonotype appeared a few times. The V gene is TRBV28, the J gene TRBJ2-1; no firm D call. Germline CDR1 is MDHEN and CDR2 is SYDVKM. V was shortened by 3 bases and J by 5 bases, with 14 bases between the two germline ends. CDR3 length equals 15 residues. CDR3 region: CASSFRLTRNNEQFF. CDR3 coding DNA: TGTGCCAGCAGTTTCCGGCTGACTCGTAACAATGAGCAGTTCTTC.

This sequence joins TRBV7-2 and TRBJ2-1, with 12 bases that match TRBD2. The CDR3 contains 14 residues. Germline V lookup: CDR1 SGHTA, CDR2 FQGNSA. Trimming removed 0 bases from V and 9 bases from J; junction bases left unmatched: 0. The CDR3 coding sequence is TGTGCCAGCAGCTTAGCACTAGCGGGAGGTGAGCAGTTCTTC. It specifies CASSLALAGGEQFF.

This chain joins TRBV7-2 and TRBJ1-6; D unclear. The V end was cut by 0 bases, the J end by 5 bases, with 11 bases between. Germline V gene data show CDR1 as SGHTA and CDR2 as FQGNSA. The CDR3 is 16 residues long. The CDR3 nucleotides are TGTGCCAGCAGCTTAGCGGTAGCGGCCAATAATTCACCCCTCCACTTT. Its translation: CASSLAVAANNSPLHF.

The chain combines TRBV10-3 with TRBJ1-5; 8 nucleotides align to TRBD1. V shed 10 bases and J 0 bases; nucleotides not matched to a gene: 5. Germline CDR1 reads ENHRY; CDR2 reads SYGVKD. The CDR3 is made up of 14 amino acids. The chain's CDR3 is CATRDRISNQPQHF. DNA for the CDR3: TGTGCCACACGGGACAGGATTAGCAATCAGCCCCAGCATTTT.

This clonotype has a handful of counts. V usage is TRBV7-2 and J usage is TRBJ1-1; D not resolved. Germline-derived CDR1 and CDR2 are SGHTA and FQGNSA. This CDR3 is built from 13 residues. V lost 2 bases to trimming and J lost 8 bases, with 12 bases between them. This CDR3 is CASSLTRVEEAFF. The CDR3 DNA is TGTGCCAGCAGCTTAACCCGGGTCGAGGAAGCTTTCTTT.

The chain is built from TRBV11-1 and TRBJ1-2; D is ambiguous. The germline V gene encodes CDR1 SGHAT and CDR2 FQDESV (reference sequence). Trimming took 3 bases from V and 4 from J, leaving 9 bases between them. The CDR3 runs to 13 residues. CDR3 sequence reads: CASSFAGSYGYTF. The CDR3 DNA reads TGTGCCAGCAGCTTTGCTGGAAGCTATGGCTACACCTTC.

This chain uses TRBV3-1 with TRBJ2-3, with D perhaps matching TRBD1 (6 bases). Germline V gene sequence: CDR1 LGHDT, CDR2 YNNKEL (reference sequence). V was trimmed by 1 base and J by 2 bases, leaving 13 bases between them. The CDR3 covers 16 residues. The CDR3 here is CASSQVGAAYTDTQYF. The CDR3 coding sequence is TGTGCCAGCAGCCAAGTGGGGGCGGCATACACAGATACGCAGTATTTT.

This sequence joins TRBV4-1 and TRBJ2-7; no clear D. V was clipped by 0 bases and J by 1 base, with 4 bases between them. The CDR3 covers 13 residues. Germline V gene lookup returns CDR1 MGHRA and CDR2 YSYEKL. CDR3 sequence: CASSQDSSYEQYV. The CDR3 DNA is TGCGCCAGCAGCCAAGATTCGTCCTACGAGCAGTACGTC.

The chain has TRBV20-1 and TRBJ2-3; 13 nucleotides align to TRBD2. Trimming cost V 6 bases and J 8 bases; bases outside gene matches: 5. The V gene's germline CDR1 is DFQATT and CDR2 SNEGSKA (reference sequence). This CDR3 has 13 amino acids. CDR3 residues: CSARRLAGGTQYF. CDR3 nucleotide sequence: TGCAGTGCCAGAAGACTAGCGGGAGGTACGCAGTATTTT.

This rearrangement joins TRBV20-1 to TRBJ2-3; TRBD2 agrees at 13 bases. The CDR3 runs to 20 residues. Germline values: CDR1 DFQATT, CDR2 SNEGSKA (reference sequence). V lost 3 bases and J lost 7; bases outside the gene matches: 22. This CDR3 is CSARAIRTSGSRGYTNTQYF. The CDR3 DNA is TGCAGTGCTAGGGCTATACGGACTAGCGGGAGCCGGGGTTATACAAATACGCAGTATTTT.

This clonotype was detected only a few times. This chain uses TRBV6-2 or TRBV6-3 with TRBJ2-7; D possibly corresponds to TRBD1 (6 bases). Trimming pared 2 bases from V and 2 bases from J, leaving 13 bases between. Looked up from germline, CDR1 is MNHEY and CDR2 is SVGEGT. This CDR3 spans 15 amino acids. The CDR3 region is CASSYPQTGAYEQYF. The CDR3 bases are TGTGCCAGCAGTTACCCCCAGACAGGAGCCTACGAGCAGTACTTC.

The chain carries TRBV28 and TRBJ2-7, with TRBD2 matching over 7 bases. Germline CDR1 is MDHEN and CDR2 is SYDVKM. Trimming at V came to 8 bases and at J to 7 bases, leaving 11 bases not matched to a gene. The CDR3 extends over 13 amino acids. The CDR3, as DNA: TGTGCCAGCTCCATATGGGCCGGGAGGGAGCAGTACTTC. This encodes CASSIWAGREQYF.

This clonotype was seen many times. V gene TRBV7-2 combines with J gene TRBJ2-3, with 9 bases that match TRBD2. Germline V gene lookup returns CDR1 SGHTA and CDR2 FQGNSA. The junction had 18 bases not matched to a gene; V was cut back by 5 bases and J by 3 bases. The CDR3 is 19 residues long. CDR3 residues: CASSHPREVAGGPTDTQYF. The CDR3 bases are TGTGCCAGCAGCCACCCACGCGAAGTTGCGGGAGGGCCTACAGATACGCAGTATTTT.

This sequence joins TRBV3-1 and TRBJ2-3; D is uncertain. The germline gives CDR1 LGHDT, CDR2 YNNKEL (reference sequence). Trimming left V 1 base short and J 2 bases short, with 10 bases between. The CDR3 runs 15 residues. The CDR3 loop reads CASSQGVSYTDTQYF. In DNA, the CDR3 is TGTGCCAGCAGCCAAGGAGTCTCCTACACAGATACGCAGTATTTT.

V and J are TRBV7-2 and TRBJ2-3; D is possibly TRBD1 or TRBD2 (6 bases each). The CDR3 sequence is 14 residues long. Germline loops: CDR1 SGHTA, CDR2 FQGNSA. V was shortened by 7 bases and J by 5 bases, with 16 bases between the two germline ends. The CDR3 loop reads CASKTLGGGDTQYF. CDR3 in DNA: TGTGCCAGCAAGACCCTAGGAGGGGGAGATACGCAGTATTTT.

This clonotype was seen a handful of times. The chain employs TRBV12-3 or TRBV12-4 and TRBJ2-1, with 8 bases aligning to TRBD2. Losses at the gene ends were 2 bases for V and 4 bases for J; bases not matched to a gene: 7. The CDR3 has 16 amino acids. This CDR3 reads CASSLILAGIYNEQFF. The CDR3 coding sequence is TGTGCCAGCAGTTTAATCCTAGCGGGTATTTACAATGAGCAGTTCTTC.

The chain has TRBV7-3 and TRBJ2-5, with unresolved D. Trimming shortened V by 2 bases and J by 3 bases, and 10 bases separated the two germline ends. CDR3 length: 14 residues. Germline loops: CDR1 SGHTA, CDR2 FQGTGA. The CDR3 nucleotides read TGTGCCAGCAGCTTATCAGGCAGAAAAGAGACCCAGTACTTC. This codes for CASSLSGRKETQYF. The variable domain in full, with the rest retrieved from reference TRBV7-3 and TRBJ2-5, is GAGVSQTPSNKVTEKGKYVELRCDPISGHTALYWYRQSLGQGPEFLIYFQGTGAADDSGLPNDRFFAVRPEGSVSTLKIQRTERGDSAVYLCASSLSGRKETQYFGPGTRLLVL.

The chain recombines TRBV29-1 with TRBJ2-4; D is possibly TRBD2 (6 bases). Germline V gene sequence: CDR1 SQVTM, CDR2 ANQGSEA. The CDR3 covers 15 residues. V lost 6 bases to trimming and J lost 2 bases, with 17 bases between them. This chain's CDR3 is CSVVTRIVTKNIQYF. DNA for the CDR3: TGCAGCGTCGTGACTAGGATTGTGACCAAAAACATTCAGTACTTC.

This clonotype has a handful of counts. J is TRBJ2-7 and V is TRBV27, with 10 bases lining up with TRBD2. Germline trimming cut 5 bases from V and 5 bases from J; bases unmatched to any gene: 9. In germline, CDR1 is MNHEY, CDR2 SMNVEV (reference sequence). The CDR3 runs 15 residues. CDR3 coding DNA: TGTGCCAGCAGTCCCCGGGGACTAGCGCTCAACGAGCAGTACTTC. Its translation: CASSPRGLALNEQYF.